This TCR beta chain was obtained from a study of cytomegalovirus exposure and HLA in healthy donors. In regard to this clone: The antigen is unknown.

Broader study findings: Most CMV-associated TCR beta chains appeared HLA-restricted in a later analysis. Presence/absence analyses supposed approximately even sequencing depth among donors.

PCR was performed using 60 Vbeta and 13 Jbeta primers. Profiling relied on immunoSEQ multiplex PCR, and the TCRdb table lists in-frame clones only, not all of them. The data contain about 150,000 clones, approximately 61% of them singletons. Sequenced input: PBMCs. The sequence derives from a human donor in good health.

CDR3 sequence: CATRQPNEKLFF. The CDR3 DNA sequence: TGTGCCACTCGACAGCCTAATGAAAAACTGTTTTTT. The chain uses TRBV19 and TRBJ1-4, with D perhaps TRBD1 (5 bases). The CDR3 totals 12 residues. The V gene's germline CDR1 is LNHDA and CDR2 SQIVND (reference sequence). Trimming removed 10 bases from V and 3 bases from J, with 9 bases in between. The whole variable domain, filled in from reference TRBV19 and TRBJ1-4, reads DGGITQSPKYLFRKEGQNVTLSCEQNLNHDAMYWYRQDPGQGLRLIYYSQIVNDFQKGDIAEGYSVSREKKESFPLTVTSAQKNPTAFYLCATRQPNEKLFFGSGTQLSVL.